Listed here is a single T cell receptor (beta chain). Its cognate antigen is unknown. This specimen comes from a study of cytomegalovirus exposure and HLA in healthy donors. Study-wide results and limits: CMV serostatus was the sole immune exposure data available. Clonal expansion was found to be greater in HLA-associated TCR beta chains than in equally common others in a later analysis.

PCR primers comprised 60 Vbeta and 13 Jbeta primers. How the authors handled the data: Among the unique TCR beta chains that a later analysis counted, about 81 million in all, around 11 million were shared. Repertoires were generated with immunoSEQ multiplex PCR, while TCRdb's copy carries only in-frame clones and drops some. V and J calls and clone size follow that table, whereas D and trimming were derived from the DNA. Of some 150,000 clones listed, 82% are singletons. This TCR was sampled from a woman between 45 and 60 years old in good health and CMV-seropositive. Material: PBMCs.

The CDR3: CASSRQGPGELFF. The CDR3 nucleotides are TGTGCCAGTAGTCGCCAGGGCCCCGGGGAGCTGTTTTTT. The chain carries TRBV19 and TRBJ2-2; D perhaps matches TRBD1 (5 bases). The length of the CDR3 is 13 residues. V dropped 5 bases and J dropped 6 bases, with 10 bases sitting between them. CDR1 and CDR2 from the germline V gene are LNHDA and SQIVND (reference sequence).